The clone carrying this TCR beta chain was counted only a few times. Its antigen is not known. This CDR3 has 12 amino acids. Germline lookup yields CDR1 SGHNT and CDR2 YYREEE (reference sequence). V was trimmed by 2 bases and J by 10 bases, leaving 10 bases between them. This record belongs to a study of early T cells in non-severe SARS-CoV-2 infection. Study-wide context: Sequencing of bulk RNA from unsorted whole blood was done, without chain pairing. The study's findings and limits: Anti-spike CD8 specificities were favored by VDJdb matching, whose results missed private and CD4 specificities.

Tagging with unique molecular identifiers was applied to individual cDNA molecules. TCRdb re-called the 5' RACE reads with MiXCR, one entry per CDR3 protein. The sample records more than 85,000 distinct CDR3 sequences, approximately 15% being singletons. The TCR was taken from an adult who was a healthcare worker with PCR-confirmed SARS-CoV-2 infection or an uninfected control (not recorded which). The sample in question was whole blood, obtained at baseline. This chain links TRBV5-4 with TRBJ2-1, with D perhaps TRBD1 (5 bases). This CDR3 is CASSFAGQEQFF. For the CDR3, the DNA is TGTGCCAGCAGCTTCGCCGGACAAGAGCAGTTCTTC.